The 21 T cell receptor beta chains presented below share a single source sample, sequenced in a study of T cell responses to AZD1222 COVID-19 vaccine. Only in-frame clones appear in the TCRdb table, and some are missing; sequencing was by immunoSEQ multiplex PCR. The sample contains about 160,000 clones, around 90% of which appear only once. The material was peripheral blood, obtained 28 days after the second AZD1222 dose. The receptors were sampled from an adult who received the AZD1222 COVID-19 vaccine.

The chain couples TRBV18 to TRBJ1-3, with D possibly matching TRBD1 (6 bases). The CDR3 is 13 amino acids. Trimming left V 4 bases short and J 4 bases short, with 8 bases between. Germline V gene data show CDR1 as KGHSH and CDR2 as LQKENI. The CDR3 reads CASSQTGGNTIYF. In DNA, the CDR3 is TGTGCCAGCTCACAGACAGGCGGAAACACCATATATTTT.

This rearrangement joins TRBV3-1 (or the pseudogene TRBV3-2) to TRBJ2-1; 7 nucleotides align to TRBD2. With V trimmed by 2 bases and J by 10 bases, 5 bases remained unmatched. CDR1 and CDR2 (germline): LGHDT, YNNKEL (reference sequence). The CDR3 length is 13 residues. Here the CDR3 reads CASSQTAGLEQFF. As DNA, the CDR3 is TGTGCCAGCAGCCAAACAGCGGGACTAGAGCAGTTCTTC.

The rearrangement links TRBV11-2 to TRBJ2-1; 7 bases match TRBD1. The CDR3 runs to 14 residues. The trim removed 4 bases at V and 7 bases at J, leaving 7 bases unmatched. CDR1 and CDR2 from the germline V gene are SGHAT and FQNNGV. The CDR3 region is CASSSDRVGNEQFF. CDR3 coding DNA: TGTGCCAGCAGCTCTGACAGGGTCGGAAATGAGCAGTTCTTC. The whole variable domain, remainder taken from reference TRBV11-2 and TRBJ2-1, is EAGVAQSPRYKIIEKRQSVAFWCNPISGHATLYWYQQILGQGPKLLIQFQNNGVVDDSQLPKDRFSAERLKGVDSTLKIQPAKLEDSAVYLCASSSDRVGNEQFFGPGTRLTVL.

The chain links TRBV4-1 to TRBJ2-3; 7 bases match TRBD1. This CDR3 spans 17 amino acids. CDR1 and CDR2 from the germline V gene are MGHRA and YSYEKL. The V gene end was trimmed by 0 bases and the J gene end by 14 bases; junction bases not matched to a gene: 20. As DNA, the CDR3 is TGCGCCAGCAGCCAAGATCCCATTTCGGACAGGCGTAGTTACCCGTATTTT. It encodes CASSQDPISDRRSYPYF.

This chain's CDR3 is CASSHGLAGGPQDTQYF. The DNA of the CDR3 is TGCGCCAGCAGCCATGGACTAGCGGGAGGGCCACAAGATACGCAGTATTTT. This chain links TRBV4-1 with TRBJ2-3, with 15 bases identical to TRBD2. Germline assignment: CDR1 MGHRA and CDR2 YSYEKL. Trimming removed 3 bases from V and 5 bases from J; junction bases left unmatched: 6. The CDR3 is 17 amino acids.

The chain combines TRBV2 with TRBJ1-1, with 7 bases identical to TRBD1. The CDR3 totals 12 residues. The V gene's germline CDR1 is SNHLY and CDR2 FYNNEI. The trim removed 10 bases at V and 11 bases at J, leaving 13 bases unmatched. The CDR3 protein is CANNDRERLAFF. The CDR3 coding sequence is TGTGCCAACAACGACAGGGAGCGCCTCGCTTTCTTT.

The V and J genes are TRBV27 and TRBJ1-6; the D is unclear. Germline V gene sequence: CDR1 MNHEY, CDR2 SMNVEV (reference sequence). The CDR3 runs to 17 residues. V was clipped by 2 bases and J by 0 bases, with 11 bases between them. CDR3 sequence reads: CASSLRARSSYNSPLHF. The CDR3, as DNA: TGTGCCAGCAGTTTACGGGCAAGGAGCTCCTATAATTCACCCCTCCACTTT.

The chain combines TRBV3-1 (or the pseudogene TRBV3-2) with TRBJ1-5; TRBD1 agrees at 8 bases. The germline V gene encodes CDR1 LGHDT and CDR2 YNNKEL (reference sequence). This CDR3 is built from 14 residues. Germline trimming cut 4 bases from V and 7 bases from J; bases unmatched to any gene: 6. The CDR3, as DNA: TGTGCCAGCAGCCTACGACAGGGGTTGCAGCCCCAGCATTTT. Its translation is CASSLRQGLQPQHF.

V gene TRBV30 combines with J gene TRBJ1-1; tentatively, D is TRBD1 (5 bases). The ends were cut back, 1 base at V and 3 bases at J, with 9 bases in the middle. The CDR3 has 13 amino acids. The germline CDR1 and CDR2 sequences are GTSNPN and SVGIG (reference sequence). The DNA for the CDR3 is TGTGCCTGGAGTGCCCGACAGTACACTGAAGCTTTCTTT. Translation gives CAWSARQYTEAFF.

V and J are TRBV27 and TRBJ2-3, with D tentatively TRBD1 or TRBD2 (6 bases each). This CDR3 is 17 amino acids long. Trimming pared 7 bases from V and 1 base from J, leaving 21 bases between. The germline gives CDR1 MNHEY, CDR2 SMNVEV (reference sequence). Written as DNA, the CDR3 is TGTGCCAGCACCGGGGAGCAGGGGAGGTCTCGCACAGATACGCAGTATTTT. It encodes CASTGEQGRSRTDTQYF.

The table lists this clone with a few counts. The chain employs TRBV2 and TRBJ2-1; 9 bases align to TRBD2. This CDR3 has 18 amino acids. CDR1 is SNHLY and CDR2 is FYNNEI in the germline V gene. After removal of 0 bases from V and 2 bases from J, the junction contained 8 bases not matched to a gene. CDR3 bases: TGTGCCAGCAGTGAAGCGCTGGTAGCGGGAGTACCCTACAATGAGCAGTTCTTC. Encoded protein: CASSEALVAGVPYNEQFF.

This chain connects TRBV7-2 to TRBJ2-3; TRBD2 is a possible D gene (6 bases). In germline, CDR1 is SGHTA, CDR2 FQGNSA. The length of the CDR3 is 17 residues. V shed 3 bases and J shed 2 bases, with 18 bases lying between them. This CDR3 is CASSFYSGGSSTDTQYF. Here the CDR3 DNA reads TGTGCCAGCAGCTTCTACTCCGGGGGATCTTCCACAGATACGCAGTATTTT. Looking up the rest from reference TRBV7-2 and TRBJ2-3 gives the full variable domain: GAGVSQSPSNKVTEKGKDVELRCDPISGHTALYWYRQSLGQGLEFLIYFQGNSAPDKSGLPSDRFSAERTGGSVSTLTIQRTQQEDSAVYLCASSFYSGGSSTDTQYFGPGTRLTVL.

V is TRBV29-1 and J is TRBJ2-3; 10 nucleotides align to TRBD1. J was trimmed by 14 bases and V by 4 bases; bases with no gene match: 9. CDR1 and CDR2 (germline): SQVTM, ANQGSEA. This CDR3 region has 12 residues. The CDR3 loop reads CSVGHDRGLSYF. In nucleotides, the CDR3 is TGCAGCGTTGGCCACGACAGGGGGCTATCGTATTTT.

This sequence joins TRBV6-5 and TRBJ1-5, with D perhaps TRBD1 (6 bases). The CDR3 consists of 14 residues. The V and J ends lost 5 bases and 5 bases respectively, with 13 bases between them. Germline loops: CDR1 MNHEY, CDR2 SVGAGI. The DNA of the CDR3 is TGTGCCAGCAGTCCGGGGGGGGCCCATCAGCCCCAGCATTTT. It specifies CASSPGGAHQPQHF.

This rearrangement joins TRBV9 to TRBJ2-1; D is unresolved. The V end lost 0 bases, the J end lost 10 bases, and 20 bases lay between the germline ends. Per the germline V gene, CDR1 is SGDLS and CDR2 is YYNGEE. The CDR3 loop spans 16 amino acids. This CDR3 is CASSVEVVGRSTEQFF. DNA of the CDR3: TGTGCCAGCAGCGTAGAGGTCGTGGGCAGGTCCACCGAGCAGTTCTTC.

This rearrangement joins TRBV19 to TRBJ2-7; D uncertain. Germline loops: CDR1 LNHDA, CDR2 SQIVND (reference sequence). The CDR3 loop spans 16 amino acids. V was trimmed by 1 base and J by 0 bases, leaving 13 bases between them. The CDR3, as DNA: TGTGCCAGTAGTATAGGGGGAACCCCCCTCTCCTACGAGCAGTACTTC. Translation gives CASSIGGTPLSYEQYF.

The chain recombines TRBV6-6 with TRBJ1-3, with D unclear. Germline CDR1 MNHNY, CDR2 SVGAGI (reference sequence). The CDR3 has 12 residues. Trimming took 8 bases from V and 3 from J, leaving 8 bases between them. This chain's CDR3 is CASGRIGNTIYF. CDR3 sequence (DNA): TGTGCCAGCGGGCGAATTGGAAACACCATATATTTT.

This chain connects TRBV10-3 to TRBJ2-1, with TRBD2 matching over 8 bases. With 5 bases clipped from V and 0 bases from J, the junction kept 9 bases outside the gene matches. The germline V gene has CDR1 ENHRY and CDR2 SYGVKD. The CDR3 runs 17 residues. DNA for the CDR3: TGTGCCATCAGTTCCGAAACCGGGACTAGCTCCTACAATGAGCAGTTCTTC. The encoded protein is CAISSETGTSSYNEQFF.

The CDR3 region is CASRGTTGVSNEQFF. CDR3 nucleotide sequence: TGTGCCAGCAGGGGCACGACAGGAGTCTCCAATGAGCAGTTCTTC. J is TRBJ2-1 and V is TRBV27, with D tentatively TRBD1 (6 bases). The germline V and J ends were trimmed by 6 bases and 6 bases, with 18 bases remaining between them. This CDR3 contains 15 residues. Germline V gives CDR1 MNHEY, CDR2 SMNVEV (reference sequence).

V and J are TRBV9 and TRBJ1-1; possible D gene TRBD1, 6 bases. V lost 1 base, J lost 4 bases, and 17 bases lay in between. The germline V gene encodes CDR1 SGDLS and CDR2 YYNGEE. The CDR3 has 16 residues. As DNA, the CDR3 is TGTGCCAGCAGCGTACGGGGGGGCGGTTTGGGCACTGAAGCTTTCTTT. Protein sequence: CASSVRGGGLGTEAFF.

The CDR3 region has the DNA TGTGCCAGCAGTGACCCGATTGGGACCGGAGCCAAAAACATTCAGTACTTC. This codes for CASSDPIGTGAKNIQYF. The chain combines TRBV6-1 with TRBJ2-4; D may be TRBD1 or TRBD2 (5 bases each). This CDR3 comprises 17 residues. CDR1 is MNHNS and CDR2 is SASEGT in the germline V gene. V lost 3 bases to trimming and J lost 0 bases, with 15 bases between them.